This T cell receptor beta chain was recorded in a study of shared clonotypes between healthy human individuals. Study results and limitations: Some clonotypes were shared by all four sorted-subset donors, while others were not shared. The non-shared ones had lower generation probabilities than the shared ones.

Sequenced by immunoSEQ multiplex PCR; TCRdb stores in-frame clones only, minus some. This table has 600,000 to 750,000 clones, around 90% appearing once. To note about this clone: Its antigen is undetermined.

V gave up 5 bases and J gave up 4 bases; unmatched junction bases: 6. Germline lookup yields CDR1 MDHEN and CDR2 SYDVKM. The CDR3 covers 15 residues. V gene TRBV28 combines with J gene TRBJ2-1, with 9 bases identical to TRBD2. This TCR was recovered from a man aged 18 to 29 in good health. Some clones in this sample may be carry-over from other donors' samples. Sample: memory CD8+ T cells from PBMCs. The subset: CD45RO+ cells pooled with CCR7-negative TemRA cells. The CDR3 protein is CASSVGTSIYNEQFF. The CDR3 DNA sequence: TGTGCCAGCAGTGTGGGGACTAGCATATACAATGAGCAGTTCTTC.